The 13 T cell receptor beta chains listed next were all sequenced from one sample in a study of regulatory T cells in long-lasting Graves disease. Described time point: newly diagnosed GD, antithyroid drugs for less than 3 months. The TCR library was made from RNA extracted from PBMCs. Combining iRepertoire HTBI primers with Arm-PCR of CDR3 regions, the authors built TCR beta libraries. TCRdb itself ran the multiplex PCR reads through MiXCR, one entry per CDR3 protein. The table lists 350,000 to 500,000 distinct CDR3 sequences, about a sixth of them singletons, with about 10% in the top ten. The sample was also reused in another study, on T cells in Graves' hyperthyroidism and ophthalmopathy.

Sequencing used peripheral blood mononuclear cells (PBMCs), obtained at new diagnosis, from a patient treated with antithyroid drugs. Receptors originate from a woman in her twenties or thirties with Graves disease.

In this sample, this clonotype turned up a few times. The CDR3 loop is CASSPRDSEQYF. The CDR3 region has the DNA TGTGCCAGCAGCCCTCGGGACAGCGAGCAGTACTTC. The chain is built from TRBV9 and TRBJ2-7; the match to TRBD1 covers 7 bases. The CDR3 covers 12 residues. Losses at the gene ends were 4 bases for V and 6 bases for J; bases not matched to a gene: 4. Germline assignment: CDR1 SGDLS and CDR2 YYNGEE.

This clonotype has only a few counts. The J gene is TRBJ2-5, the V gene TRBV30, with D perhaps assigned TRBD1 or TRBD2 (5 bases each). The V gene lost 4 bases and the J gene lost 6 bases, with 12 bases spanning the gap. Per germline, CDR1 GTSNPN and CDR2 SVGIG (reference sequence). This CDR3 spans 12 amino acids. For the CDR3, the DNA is TGTGCCTGGAAGGGGAGTCGGAAGACCCAGTACTTC. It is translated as CAWKGSRKTQYF.

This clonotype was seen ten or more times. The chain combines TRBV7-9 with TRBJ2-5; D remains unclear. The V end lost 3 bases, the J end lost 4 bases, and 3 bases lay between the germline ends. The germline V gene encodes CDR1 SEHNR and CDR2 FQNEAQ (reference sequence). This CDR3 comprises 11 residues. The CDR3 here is CASSLLETQYF. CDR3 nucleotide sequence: TGTGCCAGCAGCTTGCTAGAGACCCAGTACTTC.

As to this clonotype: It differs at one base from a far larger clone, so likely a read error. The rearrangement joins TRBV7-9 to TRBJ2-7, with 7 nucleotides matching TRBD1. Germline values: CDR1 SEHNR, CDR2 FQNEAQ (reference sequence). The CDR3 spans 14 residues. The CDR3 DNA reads TGTGCCAGCGTCCTTGGGACAGATTCCTACGAGCAGTGCTTC. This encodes CASVLGTDSYEQCF. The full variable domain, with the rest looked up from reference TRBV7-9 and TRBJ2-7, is DTGVSQNPRHKITKRGQNVTFRCDPISEHNRLYWYRQTLGQGPEFLTYFQNEAQLEKSRLLSDRFSAERPKGSFSTLEIQRTEQGDSAMYLCASVLGTDSYEQCFGPGTRLTVT.

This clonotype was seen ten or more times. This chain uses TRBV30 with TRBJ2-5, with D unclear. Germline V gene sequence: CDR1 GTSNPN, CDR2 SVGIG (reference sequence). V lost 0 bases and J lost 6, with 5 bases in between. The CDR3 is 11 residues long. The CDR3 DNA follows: TGTGCCTGGAGTGTACAGCAGACCCAGTACTTC. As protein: CAWSVQQTQYF.

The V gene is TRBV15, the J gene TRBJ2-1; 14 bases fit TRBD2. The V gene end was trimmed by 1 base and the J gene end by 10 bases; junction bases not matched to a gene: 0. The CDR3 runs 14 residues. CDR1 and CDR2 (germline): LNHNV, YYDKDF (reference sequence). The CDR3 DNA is TGTGCCACCAGCAGAGGGACTAGCGGGGGGGAGCAGTTCTTC. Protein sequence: CATSRGTSGGEQFF.

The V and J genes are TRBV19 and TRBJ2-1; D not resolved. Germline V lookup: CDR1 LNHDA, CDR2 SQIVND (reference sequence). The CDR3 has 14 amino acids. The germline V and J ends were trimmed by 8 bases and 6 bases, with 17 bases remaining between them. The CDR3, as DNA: TGTGCCAGTGGTAGGGTTCAAGCTTCCAATGAGCAGTTCTTC. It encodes CASGRVQASNEQFF.

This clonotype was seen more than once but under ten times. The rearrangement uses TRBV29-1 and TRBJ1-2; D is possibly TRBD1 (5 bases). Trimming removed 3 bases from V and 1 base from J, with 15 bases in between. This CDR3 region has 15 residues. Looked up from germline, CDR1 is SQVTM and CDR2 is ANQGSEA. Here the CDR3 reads CSVDLGAGINYGYTF. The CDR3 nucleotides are TGCAGCGTTGATCTTGGGGCAGGGATTAACTATGGCTACACCTTC. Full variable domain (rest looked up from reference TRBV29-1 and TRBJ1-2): SAVISQKPSRDICQRGTSLTIQCQVDSQVTMMFWYRQQPGQSLTLIATANQGSEATYESGFVIDKFPISRPNLTFSTLTVSNMSPEDSSIYLCSVDLGAGINYGYTFGSGTRLTVV.

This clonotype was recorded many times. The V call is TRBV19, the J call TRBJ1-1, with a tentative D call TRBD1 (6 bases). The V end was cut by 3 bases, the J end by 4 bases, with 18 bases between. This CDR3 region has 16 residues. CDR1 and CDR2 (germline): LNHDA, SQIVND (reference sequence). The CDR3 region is CASSILAAGVGTEAFF. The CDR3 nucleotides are TGTGCCAGTAGTATTTTAGCGGCAGGGGTAGGCACTGAAGCTTTCTTT.

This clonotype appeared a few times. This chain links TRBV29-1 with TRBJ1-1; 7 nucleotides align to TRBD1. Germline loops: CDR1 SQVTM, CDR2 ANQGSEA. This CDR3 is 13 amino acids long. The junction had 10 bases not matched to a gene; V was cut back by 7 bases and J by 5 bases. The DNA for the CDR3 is TGCAGCGCCGCGGACAGGATTGAAACTGAAGCTTTCTTT. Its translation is CSAADRIETEAFF.

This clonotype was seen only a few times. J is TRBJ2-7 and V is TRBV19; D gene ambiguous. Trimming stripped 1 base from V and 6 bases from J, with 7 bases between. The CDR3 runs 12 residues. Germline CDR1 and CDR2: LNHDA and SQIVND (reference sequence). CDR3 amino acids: CASSIGGGEQYF. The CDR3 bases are TGTGCCAGTAGTATAGGAGGTGGCGAGCAGTACTTC.

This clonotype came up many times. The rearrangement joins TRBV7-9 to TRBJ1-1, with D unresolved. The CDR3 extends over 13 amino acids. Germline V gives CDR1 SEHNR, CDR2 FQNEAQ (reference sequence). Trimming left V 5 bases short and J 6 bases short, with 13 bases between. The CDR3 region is CASSPKQSAEAFF. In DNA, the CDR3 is TGTGCCAGCAGCCCAAAGCAGTCGGCTGAAGCTTTCTTT.

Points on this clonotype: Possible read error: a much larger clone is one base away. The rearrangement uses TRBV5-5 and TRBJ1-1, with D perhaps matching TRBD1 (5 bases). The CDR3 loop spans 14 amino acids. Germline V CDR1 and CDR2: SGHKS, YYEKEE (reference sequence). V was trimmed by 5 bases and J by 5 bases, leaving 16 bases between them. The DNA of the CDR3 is TGTGCCAGCAGGGTAGGAATGGGGCGGACTGAAGCTTTCTTT. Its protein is CASRVGMGRTEAFF.